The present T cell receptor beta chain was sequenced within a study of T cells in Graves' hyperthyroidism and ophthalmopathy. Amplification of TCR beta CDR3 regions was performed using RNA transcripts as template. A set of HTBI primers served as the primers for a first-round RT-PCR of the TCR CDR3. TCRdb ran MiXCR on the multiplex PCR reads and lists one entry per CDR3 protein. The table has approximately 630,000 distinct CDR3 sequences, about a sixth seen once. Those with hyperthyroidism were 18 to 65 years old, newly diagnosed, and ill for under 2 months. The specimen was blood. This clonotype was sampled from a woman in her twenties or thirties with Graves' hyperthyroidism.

CDR3 nucleotide sequence: TGTGCCAGCAGCCCCCCGGGCAGGGCATCATACAATGAGCAGTTCTTC. This encodes CASSPPGRASYNEQFF. The V and J genes are TRBV7-9 and TRBJ2-1; the D gene is possibly TRBD1 (5 bases). Germline V gives CDR1 SEHNR, CDR2 FQNEAQ (reference sequence). This CDR3 has 16 residues. V was clipped by 5 bases and J by 4 bases, with 18 bases between them.